The next 3 T cell receptor beta chains were all read from a single sample in a study of preoperative IRX-2 immunotherapy in early breast cancer. Here immunoSEQ multiplex PCR was the method, and the copy in TCRdb shows in-frame clones only, minus some. The profile shows approximately 100,000 clones, roughly 90% of them singletons. As for treatment: preoperative locoregional IRX-2 cytokine immunotherapy. The sample consisted of tumor tissue, taken after IRX-2 immunotherapy. The origin of the receptors is a human donor with breast cancer.

The chain joins TRBV6-8 to TRBJ1-5, with a weak D call TRBD1 (6 bases). Germline assignment: CDR1 MNHGY and CDR2 SAAAGT. CDR3 size: 14 residues. With 8 bases removed from V and 1 base from J, the gap between germline ends came to 12 bases. CDR3 protein: CASRGGLSNQPQHF. CDR3 sequence (DNA): TGTGCCAGCCGAGGGGGGTTGAGCAATCAGCCCCAGCATTTT.

The rearrangement uses TRBV19 and TRBJ2-6; 11 nucleotides align to TRBD1. CDR1 LNHDA and CDR2 SQIVND come from the germline V gene (reference sequence). The trim removed 5 bases at V and 0 bases at J, leaving 6 bases unmatched. This CDR3 comprises 18 residues. The chain's CDR3 is CASSPIGTGGSGANVLTF. As DNA, the CDR3 is TGTGCCAGTAGTCCGATCGGGACAGGGGGCTCTGGGGCCAACGTCCTGACTTTC.

This rearrangement joins TRBV5-1 to TRBJ1-1, with D perhaps TRBD1 (6 bases). The length of the CDR3 is 14 residues. Trimming removed 3 bases from V and 5 bases from J, with 14 bases in between. The germline V gene encodes CDR1 SGHRS and CDR2 YFSETQ. The CDR3 coding sequence is TGCGCCAGCAGCTACCAGGGGAAACCAACTGAAGCTTTCTTT. Residues: CASSYQGKPTEAFF.